A single sample gave rise to the 2 T cell receptor beta chains below, sequenced in a study of OX40 agonist ivuxolimab in advanced cancers. Some clones are missing from TCRdb's copy, which holds only in-frame ones; the method was immunoSEQ multiplex PCR. The sample yields 77,000 or so clones, over 85% seen once. This specimen was CD4+ or CD8+ T cells sorted from blood, taken in a trial of the OX40 agonist ivuxolimab. These receptors all come from an adult with an advanced solid tumor such as melanoma, head and neck, liver or kidney cancer.

The table lists this clone with a few counts. The chain couples TRBV19 to TRBJ1-2; 7 bases match TRBD1. From germline, CDR1 is LNHDA and CDR2 SQIVND (reference sequence). The CDR3 runs 13 residues. The junction had 3 bases not matched to a gene; V was cut back by 6 bases and J by 2 bases. DNA for the CDR3: TGTGCCAGTAGCCAGACAGGGAACTATGGCTACACCTTC. Translating it yields CASSQTGNYGYTF.

J is TRBJ2-7 and V is TRBV13; tentative D call: TRBD2 (5 bases). In germline, CDR1 is PRHDT, CDR2 FYEKMQ (reference sequence). The CDR3 is 15 amino acids. Trimming took off 0 bases at V and 5 bases at J, with 14 bases between the two ends. This CDR3 reads CASSLGHKRTDEQYF. CDR3 bases: TGTGCCAGCAGCTTAGGTCATAAGCGGACTGACGAGCAGTACTTC.